The entry below gives a single T cell receptor (beta chain) sequence along with its context. This clonotype counts as medium-sized (0.01 to 0.1%). The antigen this receptor binds is unknown. No base quality information exists; no much larger clone differs at one position. From cysteine to phenylalanine, the CDR3 is 14 amino acids long. The sequence is cut down to CDR3 DNA, 42 bases in frame from base 1. V has 0 bases trimmed and J has 5 bases trimmed; junction bases matching no gene number 1. The germline V gene yields SGDLS for CDR1 and YYNGEE for CDR2. TCRdb records Illumina MiSeq as the sequencer. The raw public data were reprocessed by TCRdb itself: fastp quality trimming at Q25, MiXCR clonotype calling, in-frame beta chains only. Every entry covers one CDR3 protein and lists the most common genes and DNA from its rows. Recorded for this sample are thousands of distinct CDR3 sequences; roughly 8.6% of them occurred a single time. Roughly 8.7% of the sample is held by the ten biggest clonotypes.

This sample is drawn from a study. Sequencing input: CD4+ T cells from synovial fluid. This TCR derives from a human donor with rheumatoid arthritis. This chain joins TRBV9 to TRBJ1-1; 10 nucleotides in the junction match TRBD1. The CDR3 region: CASSVVGQGTEAFF. The DNA sequence is TGTGCCAGCAGCGTAGTGGGACAGGGGACTGAAGCTTTCTTT. The CDR3 plus the reference TRBV9 and TRBJ1-1 genes for the other parts give the full variable domain: DSGVTQTPKHLITATGQRVTLRCSPRSGDLSVYWYQQSLDQGLQFLIQYYNGEERAKGNILERFSAQQFPDLHSELNLSSLELGDSALYFCASSVVGQGTEAFFGQGTRLTVV.